The rows below give T cell receptor beta chains drawn from one sample of a study of cytotoxic CD8 clonotypes in ibrutinib-treated CLL. Using immunoSEQ multiplex PCR, the repertoire was profiled, and TCRdb retains in-frame clones only, with some absent. This table holds about 140,000 clones, 77% found once. The specimen comprised PBMCs, sampled after 12 months of ibrutinib treatment. The receptors come from a human donor with chronic lymphocytic leukemia. Each CDR3 is given without its conserved first and last residue. Each record gives: clone size, J gene, V gene, CDR3 protein. Expanded clones are given a class, and other clones once, few, many or no size at all.

clone_size: .
j_call: TRBJ2-5
v_call: TRBV6-1
cdr3_aa: ASSEILRETQY

clone_size: .
j_call: TRBJ1-4
v_call: TRBV5-6
cdr3_aa: ASSLVGTGEDEKLF

clone_size: .
j_call: TRBJ2-7
v_call: TRBV14
cdr3_aa: ASSQEVGPANEQY

clone_size: .
j_call: TRBJ1-2
v_call: TRBV5-8
cdr3_aa: ASSFEGTNGYT

clone_size: .
j_call: TRBJ2-5
v_call: TRBV30
cdr3_aa: AWSVGWTSGGQETQY

clone_size: .
j_call: TRBJ2-7
v_call: TRBV27
cdr3_aa: ASSLGASALGYEQY

clone_size: few
j_call: TRBJ2-3
v_call: TRBV6-1
cdr3_aa: ASSSGGNTDTQY

clone_size: few
j_call: TRBJ2-4
v_call: TRBV30
cdr3_aa: AWERNTVQY

clone_size: .
j_call: TRBJ1-1
v_call: TRBV19
cdr3_aa: ASSIAPLAALNTEAF

clone_size: .
j_call: TRBJ2-1
v_call: TRBV6-5
cdr3_aa: ASSYGQTGMQF

clone_size: .
j_call: TRBJ1-2
v_call: TRBV18
cdr3_aa: ASSLGDGNYGYT

clone_size: .
j_call: TRBJ2-5
v_call: TRBV9
cdr3_aa: ASSVGPQGGETQY

clone_size: once
j_call: TRBJ2-7
v_call: TRBV5-1
cdr3_aa: ASSLDPGSRYEQY

clone_size: .
j_call: TRBJ2-3
v_call: TRBV12-5
cdr3_aa: ASSSGRASDTQY

clone_size: few
j_call: TRBJ1-1
v_call: TRBV2
cdr3_aa: ASTRVSPNTEAF

clone_size: .
j_call: TRBJ1-3
v_call: TRBV10-3
cdr3_aa: AINNRGSGNTIY

clone_size: .
j_call: TRBJ2-7
v_call: TRBV11-3
cdr3_aa: ASSARDRAHEQY